This T cell receptor (beta chain) was obtained from a study of blood T cell repertoires in COVID-19 (dated by TCRdb to about 2020). Describing the broader study: Collaborator samples came from the United States, Italy and Spain and covered acute and convalescent phases of COVID-19. The material from the prospective study consisted of cDNA or gDNA derived from T cells, B-cell-depleted T cells, or PBMCs. The dataset comprised deeply sampled blood TCRbeta repertoires from subjects exposed to, actively infected with, or recovered from COVID-19. The repertoires were released in a freely available public database intended as a resource for research on the immune response to SARS-CoV-2. The samples were drawn from two sources: the first 160 participants of the ongoing ImmuneRACE study, and 1,200 or so subjects contributed by 6 global collaborators. Sample metadata almost always included a de-identified subject ID, COVID-19 status, age in years and sex. Where HLA class I and class II types were available, the types were taken from metadata supplied by the sample provider, not from assay-based typing.

The collaborating institutions used their own protocols to collect whole blood in K2EDTA tubes. For TCRbeta analysis, collaborator samples were shipped as frozen whole blood, as isolated PBMCs, or as DNA extracted from either sample type. Only one count was recorded for this clone. There is no known antigen for this receptor. Qualities for individual bases were not recorded, and no much larger clone is one base off. Here is what the overall study found, with its caveats: The quantity of clinical and demographic metadata differed by source and by participant and was supplied without curation.

Taken from cysteine to phenylalanine, the CDR3 has 13 residues. Only the CDR3 region is kept as DNA, spanning 39 bases read in frame from base 1. CDR1 and CDR2 (SGHAT, FQDESV) derive from the germline V gene (reference sequence). Compared with germline, V lacks 7 bases and J lacks 5 bases; bases without a gene match: 4. TCRbeta CDR3 regions were amplified from genomic DNA by means of the immunoSEQ Assay, a bias-controlled multiplex PCR. Concerning the study's data processing: Within the assay, amplification of reference gene primers was used to estimate how many nucleated cells each sample contained. To quantify the absolute abundance of each unique TCRbeta CDR3 rearrangement, sequence reads were collapsed and filtered. For each sample, productive Simpson clonality was calculated as the square root of Simpson's diversity index across productive rearrangements. Entries here come from immuneACCESS through TCRdb and include only in-frame sequences with V and J called. Some clones fail to appear in such tables; in the studies checked, an unresolved V gene covers under half of the shortfall, and the cause of the remainder is unknown. V and J calls and clone size come straight from that table; D and trimming were deduced from the DNA. Recorded for this sample are 150,000 or so clones; around 87% of them occurred a single time. The ten largest account for around 6.1% of the sample.

This sequence uses TRBV11-1 and TRBJ2-1, with 8 bases matching TRBD1. This receptor was obtained from a man older than 75 with acute or convalescent COVID-19. Sequences were obtained from peripheral blood. The CDR3 in this case is CASTGQGDNEQFF. DNA sequence: TGTGCCAGCACCGGACAGGGAGACAATGAGCAGTTCTTC. The CDR3, completed at both ends by the reference TRBV11-1 and TRBJ2-1 genes, gives the full variable domain EAEVAQSPRYKITEKSQAVAFWCDPISGHATLYWYRQILGQGPELLVQFQDESVVDDSQLPKDRFSAERLKGVDSTLKIQPAELGDSAMYLCASTGQGDNEQFFGPGTRLTVL.